A single T cell receptor beta chain is shown here with its context. The data are from a study of CD8+CD57+ T cells in acquired aplastic anemia. The germline V gene has CDR1 DFQATT and CDR2 SNEGSKA (reference sequence). This CDR3 comprises 14 residues. V lost 3 bases and J lost 0, with 9 bases in between. Both TCR beta VDJ combination and CDR3 sequence profiling were carried out. Genomic DNA was the template for this profiling. A single record per CDR3 protein comes from TCRdb applying MiXCR to the reads. The repertoire holds about 420,000 distinct CDR3 sequences, with just under 70% as singletons. The genes are TRBV20-1 and TRBJ1-3; D ambiguous. The sequence was collected from a human donor in good health, serving as a control. Sequencing was carried out using sorted CD4+, CD8+, or CD8+CD57+ T cells (not recorded which) from PBMCs. The CDR3 sequence: CSARGRHSGNTIYF. Here the CDR3 DNA reads TGCAGTGCTAGGGGCAGGCACTCTGGAAACACCATATATTTT.